This T cell receptor beta chain is drawn from a study of human T cells and chemical hapten exposure. For the study at large: Slight differences in pooled library volume were the main source of varying TCR yields across samples.

TCRdb re-analysed the RACE reads in MiXCR, keeping a single row per CDR3 protein. Of about 95,000 distinct CDR3 sequences listed, about an eighth are singletons. This clonotype was found many times. Time point given: patch test 2, 6 weeks after DPC sensitization. Treatment defined: therapeutic diphenylcyclopropenone sensitization with weekly scalp DPC. Researchers sampled blood before each patch test went on. Every donor had alopecia and was 18 to 70 years old; all were suitable for DPC. Unfractionated whole blood yielded the extracted total RNA. Germline V lookup: CDR1 WNHNN, CDR2 SYGVQD (reference sequence). The V and J ends lost 2 bases and 3 bases respectively, with 12 bases between them. The CDR3 is made up of 15 amino acids.

The chain links TRBV10-1 to TRBJ2-3; the D is unclear. Material: whole blood, obtained in connection with sensitization to the hapten diphenylcyclopropenone (DPC). The source is a woman aged 40 to 50 with alopecia areata. Some clones in this sample may be carry-over from other donors' samples. CDR3 in amino acids: CASSESPARTDTQYF. The CDR3 DNA reads TGCGCCAGCAGTGAGAGCCCGGCAAGGACAGATACGCAGTATTTT.